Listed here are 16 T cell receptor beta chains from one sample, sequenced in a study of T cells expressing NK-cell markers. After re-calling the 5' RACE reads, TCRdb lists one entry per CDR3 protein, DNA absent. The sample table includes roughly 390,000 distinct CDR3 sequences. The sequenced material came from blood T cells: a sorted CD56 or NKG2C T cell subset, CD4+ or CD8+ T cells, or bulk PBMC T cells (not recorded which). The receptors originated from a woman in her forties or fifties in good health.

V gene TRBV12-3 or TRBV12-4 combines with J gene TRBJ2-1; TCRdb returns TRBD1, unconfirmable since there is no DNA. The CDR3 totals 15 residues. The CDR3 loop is CASSLQPGTVYEQFF.

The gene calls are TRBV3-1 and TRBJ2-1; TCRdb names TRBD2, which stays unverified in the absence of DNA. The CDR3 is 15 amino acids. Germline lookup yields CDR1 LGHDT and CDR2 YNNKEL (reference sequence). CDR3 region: CASSPASGGHNEQFF.

The CDR3 protein is CSARPGGGGYTF. The V gene is TRBV20-1, the J gene TRBJ1-2. This CDR3 is 12 amino acids long. Germline values: CDR1 DFQATT, CDR2 SNEGSKA (reference sequence).

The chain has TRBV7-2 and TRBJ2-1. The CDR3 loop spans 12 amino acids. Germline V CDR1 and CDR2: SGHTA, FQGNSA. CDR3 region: CASRRLVNEQFF.

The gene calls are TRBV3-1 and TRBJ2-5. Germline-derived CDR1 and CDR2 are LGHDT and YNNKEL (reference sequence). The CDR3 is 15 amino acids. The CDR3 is CASSQDLTTKSTQYF.

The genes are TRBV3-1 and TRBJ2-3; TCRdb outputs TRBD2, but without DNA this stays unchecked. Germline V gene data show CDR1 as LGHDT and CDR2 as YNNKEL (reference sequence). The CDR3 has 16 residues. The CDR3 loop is CAITLAGGPNTDTQYF.

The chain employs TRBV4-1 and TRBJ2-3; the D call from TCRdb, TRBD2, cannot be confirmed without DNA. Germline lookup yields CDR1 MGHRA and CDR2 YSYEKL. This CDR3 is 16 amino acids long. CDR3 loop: CASSQEEREGTDTQYF.

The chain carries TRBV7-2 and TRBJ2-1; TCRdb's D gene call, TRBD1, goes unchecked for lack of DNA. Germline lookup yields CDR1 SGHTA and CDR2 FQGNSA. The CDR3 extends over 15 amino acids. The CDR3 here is CASSPPGRAYNEQFF.

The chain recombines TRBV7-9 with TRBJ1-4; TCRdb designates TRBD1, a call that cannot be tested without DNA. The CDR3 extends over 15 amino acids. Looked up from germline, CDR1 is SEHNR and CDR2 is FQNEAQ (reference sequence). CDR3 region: CASSDSGADNEKLFF. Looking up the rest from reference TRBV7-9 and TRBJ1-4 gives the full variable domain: DTGVSQNPRHKITKRGQNVTFRCDPISEHNRLYWYRQTLGQGPEFLTYFQNEAQLEKSRLLSDRFSAERPKGSFSTLEIQRTEQGDSAMYLCASSDSGADNEKLFFGSGTQLSVL.

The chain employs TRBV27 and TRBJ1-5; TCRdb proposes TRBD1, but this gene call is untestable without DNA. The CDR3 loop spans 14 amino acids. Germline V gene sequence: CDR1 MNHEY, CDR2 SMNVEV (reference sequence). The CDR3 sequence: CASSLQGRNQPQHF.

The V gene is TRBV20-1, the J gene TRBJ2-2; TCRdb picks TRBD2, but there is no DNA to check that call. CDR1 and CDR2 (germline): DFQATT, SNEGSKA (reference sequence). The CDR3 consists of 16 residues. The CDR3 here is CSATKGLRGDTGELFF.

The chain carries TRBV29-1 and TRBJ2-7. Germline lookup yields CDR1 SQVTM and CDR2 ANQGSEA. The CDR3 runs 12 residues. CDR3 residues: CSVADTANEQYF.

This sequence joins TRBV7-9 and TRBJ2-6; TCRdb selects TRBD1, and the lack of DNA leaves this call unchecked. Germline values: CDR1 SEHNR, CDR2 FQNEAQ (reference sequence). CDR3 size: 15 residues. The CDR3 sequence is CASSTLQGMANVLTF.

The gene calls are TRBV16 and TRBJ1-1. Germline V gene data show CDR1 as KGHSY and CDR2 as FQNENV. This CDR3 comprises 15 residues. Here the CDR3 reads CASSQSITGGTEAFF.

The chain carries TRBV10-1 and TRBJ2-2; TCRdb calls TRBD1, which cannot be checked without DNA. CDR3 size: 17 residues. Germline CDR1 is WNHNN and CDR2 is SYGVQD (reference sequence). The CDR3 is CASSPSPGTLNTGELFF.

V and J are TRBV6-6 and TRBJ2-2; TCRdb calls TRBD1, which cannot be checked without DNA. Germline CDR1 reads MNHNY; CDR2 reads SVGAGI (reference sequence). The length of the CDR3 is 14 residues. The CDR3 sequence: CASSPGGWVGELFF.